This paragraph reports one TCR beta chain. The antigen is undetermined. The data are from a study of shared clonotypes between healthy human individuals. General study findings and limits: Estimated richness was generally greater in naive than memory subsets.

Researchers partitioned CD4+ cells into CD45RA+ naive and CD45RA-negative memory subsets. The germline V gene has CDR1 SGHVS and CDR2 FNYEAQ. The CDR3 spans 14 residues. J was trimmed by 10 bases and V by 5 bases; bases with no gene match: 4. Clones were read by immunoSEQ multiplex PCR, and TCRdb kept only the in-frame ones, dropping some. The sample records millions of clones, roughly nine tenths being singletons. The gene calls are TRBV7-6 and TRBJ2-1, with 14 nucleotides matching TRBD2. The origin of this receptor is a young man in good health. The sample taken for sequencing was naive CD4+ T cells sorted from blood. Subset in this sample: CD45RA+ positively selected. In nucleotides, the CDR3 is TGTGCCAGCAGCCCGGGACTAGCGGGAGACGAGCAGTTCTTC. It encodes CASSPGLAGDEQFF. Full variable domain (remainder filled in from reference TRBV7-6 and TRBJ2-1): GAGVSQSPRYKVTKRGQDVALRCDPISGHVSLYWYRQALGQGPEFLTYFNYEAQQDKSGLPNDRFSAERPEGSISTLTIQRTEQRDSAMYRCASSPGLAGDEQFFGPGTRLTVL.